These 16 T cell receptor beta chains originate from one sample sequenced in a study of cytomegalovirus exposure and HLA in healthy donors. The PCR was carried out with 60 Vbeta primers and 13 Jbeta primers. Clones were sequenced by immunoSEQ multiplex PCR, and TCRdb holds only the in-frame ones, with some missing. The sample records about 190,000 clones, around 80% being singletons. Material: PBMCs. The source is a woman between 40 and 55 years old in good health and CMV-seronegative.

J is TRBJ1-1 and V is TRBV2; D ambiguous. The germline V gene has CDR1 SNHLY and CDR2 FYNNEI. The V end lost 4 bases, the J end lost 10 bases, and 7 bases lay between the germline ends. This CDR3 is 10 amino acids long. CDR3 sequence (DNA): TGTGCCAGCAGTGCTATTTTAGCTTTCTTT. It is translated as CASSAILAFF. Filled out from reference TRBV2 and TRBJ1-1, the complete variable domain reads EPEVTQTPSHQVTQMGQEVILRCVPISNHLYFYWYRQILGQKVEFLVSFYNNEISEKSEIFDDQFSVERPDGSNFTLKIRSTKLEDSAMYFCASSAILAFFGQGTRLTVV.

The chain recombines TRBV7-2 with TRBJ2-3; 9 nucleotides match TRBD2. The germline CDR1 and CDR2 sequences are SGHTA and FQGNSA. The CDR3 runs 17 residues. V dropped 7 bases and J dropped 5; count of bases not matched to a gene: 16. The CDR3 sequence is CASNPALAGSGGDTQYF. For the CDR3, the DNA is TGTGCCAGCAACCCAGCCCTAGCGGGAAGTGGAGGAGATACGCAGTATTTT.

The chain joins TRBV4-3 to TRBJ2-5; 7 bases agree with TRBD1. The CDR3 consists of 14 residues. Germline V gives CDR1 LGHNA, CDR2 YSLEER. Trimming removed 1 base from V and 4 bases from J; junction bases left unmatched: 3. The CDR3 region is CASSQGRGLETQYF. The DNA of the CDR3 is TGCGCCAGCAGCCAAGGAAGGGGGCTAGAGACCCAGTACTTC.

The J gene is TRBJ1-1, the V gene TRBV20-1; D not resolved. CDR1 is DFQATT and CDR2 is SNEGSKA in the germline V gene (reference sequence). Trimming removed 3 bases from V and 2 bases from J, with 4 bases in between. The CDR3 covers 11 residues. DNA of the CDR3: TGCAGTGCTAGGTTAAACACTGAAGCTTTCTTT. It encodes CSARLNTEAFF.

V gene TRBV5-1 combines with J gene TRBJ1-1; TRBD1 agrees at 10 bases. The germline V gene encodes CDR1 SGHRS and CDR2 YFSETQ. The V and J ends lost 3 bases and 4 bases, in that order; junction bases with no gene match: 6. CDR3 length: 15 residues. CDR3 DNA: TGCGCCAGCAGCTGGGGGACAGGGGACAGCACTGAAGCTTTCTTT. Amino acids: CASSWGTGDSTEAFF.

This chain links TRBV5-1 with TRBJ2-2; no definite D call. This CDR3 spans 13 amino acids. V was clipped by 0 bases and J by 6 bases, with 6 bases between them. In germline, CDR1 is SGHRS, CDR2 YFSETQ. CDR3 protein: CASSLDSPGELFF. The CDR3 DNA follows: TGCGCCAGCAGCTTGGACAGTCCCGGGGAGCTGTTTTTT. The full variable domain, with the rest looked up from reference TRBV5-1 and TRBJ2-2, is KAGVTQTPRYLIKTRGQQVTLSCSPISGHRSVSWYQQTPGQGLQFLFEYFSETQRNKGNFPGRFSGRQFSNSRSEMNVSTLELGDSALYLCASSLDSPGELFFGEGSRLTVL.

This clone has just a few counts. The V gene is TRBV12-5, the J gene TRBJ2-1; 8 bases are shared with TRBD2. Per germline, CDR1 LGHNT and CDR2 FRNRAP. With V trimmed by 0 bases and J by 7 bases, 5 bases remained unmatched. This CDR3 is built from 15 residues. The CDR3 loop is CASGLVAGVLNEQFF. The CDR3 DNA sequence: TGTGCTAGTGGTTTGGTAGCGGGAGTTTTGAATGAGCAGTTCTTC.

The CDR3 region has the DNA TGTGCCAGCAGCTCCCCCCATCTAAACTATGGCTACACCTTC. It is translated as CASSSPHLNYGYTF. This chain uses TRBV5-6 with TRBJ1-2; D remains unclear. This CDR3 region has 14 residues. V was shortened by 3 bases and J by 2 bases, with 11 bases between the two germline ends. The germline CDR1 and CDR2 sequences are SGHDT and YYEEEE.

The rearrangement joins TRBV4-1 to TRBJ1-1, with D possibly TRBD1 on 5 matching bases. The CDR3 totals 16 residues. CDR1 and CDR2 from the germline V gene are MGHRA and YSYEKL. V lost 1 base, J lost 7 bases, and 19 bases lay in between. CDR3 DNA sequence: TGCGCCAGCAGCCAAGCCGAGGCAGGGAGGAAAAATGAAGCTTTCTTT. This codes for CASSQAEAGRKNEAFF.

This clone appeared a single time. This chain links TRBV6-1 with TRBJ2-3; 9 bases map to TRBD2. CDR3 length: 15 residues. CDR1 and CDR2 (germline): MNHNS, SASEGT. The trim removed 6 bases at V and 5 bases at J, leaving 9 bases unmatched. CDR3 residues: CASRKVAGVLDTQYF. The CDR3 nucleotides are TGTGCCAGCAGGAAGGTAGCGGGAGTGTTAGATACGCAGTATTTT.

The CDR3 spells CASSTGQVFHGYTF. CDR3 DNA sequence: TGTGCCAGCTCAACGGGACAGGTTTTTCATGGCTACACCTTC. This chain links TRBV18 with TRBJ1-2; 8 nucleotides align to TRBD1. The trim removed 5 bases at V and 6 bases at J, leaving 8 bases unmatched. This CDR3 has 14 amino acids. CDR1 is KGHSH, CDR2 LQKENI, per germline.

DNA for the CDR3: TGTGCCAGTAGTATAGCGGGAGCTAGCACAGATACGCAGTATTTT. Amino acids: CASSIAGASTDTQYF. The J gene is TRBJ2-3, the V gene TRBV19; possibly TRBD2 for D (6 bases). Germline assignment: CDR1 LNHDA and CDR2 SQIVND (reference sequence). Between the trimmed V and J ends, which lost 1 base and 0 bases, there was a span of 8 bases. There are 15 residues in the CDR3.

V and J are TRBV10-3 and TRBJ2-7; TRBD2 aligns across 7 bases. The CDR3 spans 16 residues. CDR1 ENHRY and CDR2 SYGVKD come from the germline V gene. V dropped 0 bases and J dropped 0; count of bases not matched to a gene: 5. Here the CDR3 reads CAISESRRGSSYEQYF. CDR3 nucleotide sequence: TGTGCCATCAGTGAGTCAAGGCGGGGGAGCTCCTACGAGCAGTACTTC.

The chain carries TRBV7-2 and TRBJ2-7; the D gene is possibly TRBD1 (5 bases). The CDR3 extends over 13 amino acids. The germline CDR1 and CDR2 sequences are SGHTA and FQGNSA. Trimming took off 7 bases at V and 2 bases at J, with 12 bases between the two ends. This chain's CDR3 is CASTLRGTYEQYF. For the CDR3, the DNA is TGTGCCAGCACTCTAAGGGGTACCTACGAGCAGTACTTC. The variable domain in full, completed from reference TRBV7-2 and TRBJ2-7, reads GAGVSQSPSNKVTEKGKDVELRCDPISGHTALYWYRQSLGQGLEFLIYFQGNSAPDKSGLPSDRFSAERTGGSVSTLTIQRTQQEDSAVYLCASTLRGTYEQYFGPGTRLTVT.

This clone has only one observation. This sequence joins TRBV6-6 and TRBJ2-7; TRBD1 aligns across 7 bases. The CDR3 covers 15 residues. Trimming at V came to 6 bases and at J to 2 bases, leaving 10 bases not matched to a gene. Germline CDR1 reads MNHNY; CDR2 reads SVGAGI (reference sequence). CDR3 in amino acids: CASSSDRAAAYEQYV. The CDR3 nucleotides are TGTGCCAGCAGCTCCGACAGGGCAGCCGCCTACGAGCAGTACGTC.

This clone came up once. The chain couples TRBV9 to TRBJ2-3, with a possible D match to TRBD2 (5 bases). Looked up from germline, CDR1 is SGDLS and CDR2 is YYNGEE. Trimming removed 2 bases from V and 0 bases from J, with 13 bases in between. This CDR3 is built from 16 residues. The CDR3 coding sequence is TGTGCCAGCAGCGTGGGGAGTGGGTGGAGCACAGATACGCAGTATTTT. Translation gives CASSVGSGWSTDTQYF.